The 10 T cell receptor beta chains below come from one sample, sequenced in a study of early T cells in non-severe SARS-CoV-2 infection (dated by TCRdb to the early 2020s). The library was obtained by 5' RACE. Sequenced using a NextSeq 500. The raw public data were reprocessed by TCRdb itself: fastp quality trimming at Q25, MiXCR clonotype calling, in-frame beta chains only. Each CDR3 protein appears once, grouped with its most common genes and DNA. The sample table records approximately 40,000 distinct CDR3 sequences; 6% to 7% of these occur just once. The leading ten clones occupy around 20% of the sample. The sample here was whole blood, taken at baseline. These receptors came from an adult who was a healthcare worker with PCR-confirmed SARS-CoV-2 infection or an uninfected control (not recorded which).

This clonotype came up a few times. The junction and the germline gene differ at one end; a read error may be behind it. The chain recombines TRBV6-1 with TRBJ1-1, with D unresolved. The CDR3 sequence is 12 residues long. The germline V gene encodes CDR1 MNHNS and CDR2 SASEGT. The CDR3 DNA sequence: TGTGCCAGCAGGGAAGGGCGAAATGGAGCTTTCTTT. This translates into CASREGRNGAFF.

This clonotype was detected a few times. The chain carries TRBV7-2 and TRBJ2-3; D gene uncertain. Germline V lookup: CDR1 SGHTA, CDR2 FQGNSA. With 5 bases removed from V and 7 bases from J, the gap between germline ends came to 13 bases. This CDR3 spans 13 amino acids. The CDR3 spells CASSTASGNTQYF. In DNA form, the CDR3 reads TGTGCCAGCAGCACTGCCTCTGGGAATACGCAGTATTTT.

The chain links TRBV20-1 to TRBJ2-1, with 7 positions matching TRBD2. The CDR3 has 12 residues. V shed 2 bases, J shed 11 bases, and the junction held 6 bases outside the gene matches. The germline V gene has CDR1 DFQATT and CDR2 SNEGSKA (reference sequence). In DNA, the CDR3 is TGCAGTGCTAGACGGGGGGAAGGAAAGCAGTTCTTC. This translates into CSARRGEGKQFF.

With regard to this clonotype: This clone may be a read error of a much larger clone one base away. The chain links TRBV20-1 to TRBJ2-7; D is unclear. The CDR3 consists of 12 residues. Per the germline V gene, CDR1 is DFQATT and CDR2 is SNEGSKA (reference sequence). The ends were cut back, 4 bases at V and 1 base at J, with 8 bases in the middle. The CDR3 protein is CSAKVNSYEQYF. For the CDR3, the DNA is TGCAGTGCTAAAGTGAATTCCTACGAGCAGTACTTC.

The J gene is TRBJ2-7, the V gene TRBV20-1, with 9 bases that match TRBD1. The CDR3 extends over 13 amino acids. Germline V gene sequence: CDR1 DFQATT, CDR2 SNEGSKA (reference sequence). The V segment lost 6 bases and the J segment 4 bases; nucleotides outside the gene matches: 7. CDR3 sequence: CSAQDRGEYEQYF. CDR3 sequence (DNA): TGCAGTGCCCAGGACAGGGGCGAGTACGAGCAGTACTTC.

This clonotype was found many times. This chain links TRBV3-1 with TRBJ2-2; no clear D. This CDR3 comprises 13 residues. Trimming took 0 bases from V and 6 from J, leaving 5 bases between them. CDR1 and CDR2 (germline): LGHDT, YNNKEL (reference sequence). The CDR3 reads CASSQDLAGELFF. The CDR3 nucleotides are TGTGCCAGCAGCCAAGACCTAGCCGGGGAGCTGTTTTTT. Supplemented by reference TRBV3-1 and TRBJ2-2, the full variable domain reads DTAVSQTPKYLVTQMGNDKSIKCEQNLGHDTMYWYKQDSKKFLKIMFSYNNKELIINETVPNRFSPKSPDKAHLNLHINSLELGDSAVYFCASSQDLAGELFFGEGSRLTVL.

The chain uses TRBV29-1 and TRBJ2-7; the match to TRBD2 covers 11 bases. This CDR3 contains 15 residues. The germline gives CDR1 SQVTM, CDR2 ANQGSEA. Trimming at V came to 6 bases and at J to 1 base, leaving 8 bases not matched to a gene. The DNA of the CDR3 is TGCAGCGTGAGAGGTGGGACTAGCGGATCCTACGAGCAGTACTTC. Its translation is CSVRGGTSGSYEQYF.

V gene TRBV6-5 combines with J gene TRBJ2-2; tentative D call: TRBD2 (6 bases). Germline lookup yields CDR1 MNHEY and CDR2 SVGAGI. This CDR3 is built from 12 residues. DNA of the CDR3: TGTGCGGGCGGGGACAACACCGGGGAGCTGTTTTTT. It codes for CAGGDNTGELFF.

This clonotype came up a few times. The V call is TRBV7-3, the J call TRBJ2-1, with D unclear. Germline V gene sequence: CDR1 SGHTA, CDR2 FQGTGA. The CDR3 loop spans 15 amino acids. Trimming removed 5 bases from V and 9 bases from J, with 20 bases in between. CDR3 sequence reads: CASSPEYDQPGEQFF. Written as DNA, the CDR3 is TGTGCCAGCAGCCCAGAATATGACCAGCCTGGTGAGCAGTTCTTC.

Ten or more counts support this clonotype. In nucleotides, the CDR3 is TGTGCCAGCAGCCCTAGCCAGGTGGTTGTTAGTACGGGCTACACCTTC. It translates to CASSPSQVVVSTGYTF. The chain carries TRBV7-2 and TRBJ1-2, with D unresolved. V dropped 5 bases and J dropped 8 bases, with 24 bases sitting between them. The CDR3 length is 16 residues. From germline, CDR1 is SGHTA and CDR2 FQGNSA. Drawing the rest from reference TRBV7-2 and TRBJ1-2, the complete variable domain is GAGVSQSPSNKVTEKGKDVELRCDPISGHTALYWYRQSLGQGLEFLIYFQGNSAPDKSGLPSDRFSAERTGGSVSTLTIQRTQQEDSAVYLCASSPSQVVVSTGYTFGSGTRLTVV.